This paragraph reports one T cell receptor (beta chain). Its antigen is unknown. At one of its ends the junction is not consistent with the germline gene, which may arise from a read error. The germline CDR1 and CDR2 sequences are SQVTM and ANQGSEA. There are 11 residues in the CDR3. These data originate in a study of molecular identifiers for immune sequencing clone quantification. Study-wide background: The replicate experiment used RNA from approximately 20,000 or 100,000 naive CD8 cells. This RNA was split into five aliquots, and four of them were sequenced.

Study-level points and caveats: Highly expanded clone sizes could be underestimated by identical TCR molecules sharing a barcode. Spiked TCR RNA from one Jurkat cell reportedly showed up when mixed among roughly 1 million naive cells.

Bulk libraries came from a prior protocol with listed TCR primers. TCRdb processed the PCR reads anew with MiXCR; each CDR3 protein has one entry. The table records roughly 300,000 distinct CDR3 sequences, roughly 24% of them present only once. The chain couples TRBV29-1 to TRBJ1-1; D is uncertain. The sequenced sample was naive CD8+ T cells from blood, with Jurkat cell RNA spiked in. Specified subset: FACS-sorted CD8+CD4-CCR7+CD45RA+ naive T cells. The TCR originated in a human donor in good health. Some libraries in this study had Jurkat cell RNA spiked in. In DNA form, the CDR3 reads TGCAGCGTTCGGAGGAATAATGAAGCTTCCTTT. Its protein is CSVRRNNEASF.